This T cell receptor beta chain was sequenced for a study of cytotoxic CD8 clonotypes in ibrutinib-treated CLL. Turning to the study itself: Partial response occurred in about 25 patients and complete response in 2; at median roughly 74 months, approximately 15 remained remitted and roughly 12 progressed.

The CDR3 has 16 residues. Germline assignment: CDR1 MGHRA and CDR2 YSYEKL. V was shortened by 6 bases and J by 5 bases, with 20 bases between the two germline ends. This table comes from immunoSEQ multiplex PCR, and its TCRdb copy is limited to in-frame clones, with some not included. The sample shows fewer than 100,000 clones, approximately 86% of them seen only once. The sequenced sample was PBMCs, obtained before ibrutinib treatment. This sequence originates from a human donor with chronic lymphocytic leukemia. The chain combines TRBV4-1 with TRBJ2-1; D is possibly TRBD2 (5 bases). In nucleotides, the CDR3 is TGCGCCAGCAGTCCAACTTTGCGTAGCGCGAACAATGAGCAGTTCTTC. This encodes CASSPTLRSANNEQFF.